The rows below give T cell receptor beta chains drawn from one sample of a study of Tregs in tolerant kidney transplant recipients. Measured with immunoSEQ multiplex PCR; TCRdb has only the in-frame clones, and not every one. Found here are tens of thousands of clones, 75% to 95% of them singletons; the top ten hold 1.6%. The sample consisted of CD4+ T cells from blood (PBMCs), taken 24 months after the transplant. The source is a human patient who received a combined kidney and bone marrow transplant. T cells may partly derive from the graft donor. CDR3s include the opening cysteine and the closing phenylalanine or tryptophan. The D gene is left open where the match is weak. The size of a clone is reported for some rows only, either as once, few or many, or as a class for expanded clones.

-	TRBV7-6	TRBJ2-5	-	TGTGCCAGCAGCCCGCGCTCTAGGGGCGAGACCCAGTACTTC	CASSPRSRGETQYF
TRBD1	TRBV7-9	TRBJ1-2	-	TGTGCCAGCAGCTTACCGGGACAGGGAGACTATGGCTACACCTTC	CASSLPGQGDYGYTF
-	TRBV5-1	TRBJ2-7	-	TGCGCCAGCAGCCACGTTCAGGGCGGTTCCTCCTACGAGCAGTACTTC	CASSHVQGGSSYEQYF
TRBD1	TRBV19	TRBJ1-2	-	TGTGCCAGTAGTGGCCGACAGGGGTACTATGGCTACACCTTC	CASSGRQGYYGYTF
TRBD2	TRBV28	TRBJ2-7	-	TGTGCCAGCAGTTTGTGGACTAGCGGGGGTTCCTACGAGCAGTACTTC	CASSLWTSGGSYEQYF
TRBD1	TRBV5-1	TRBJ1-3	-	TGCGCCAGCAGCTTGGATACAGGGGGGCGAAGAAACACCATATATTTT	CASSLDTGGRRNTIYF
TRBD2	TRBV27	TRBJ2-1	-	TGTGCCAGCACCCAACTAGCGGGAGCAAATGAGCAGTTCTTC	CASTQLAGANEQFF
TRBD2	TRBV2	TRBJ2-5	-	TGTGCCAGCAGTCAGGGACTAGCGGGGGTTGGGGAGACCCAGTACTTC	CASSQGLAGVGETQYF
-	TRBV6-1	TRBJ2-1	-	TGTGCCAGCAGTGAAGGGGTAGCGTCGGCGGGAAATGAGCAGTTCTTC	CASSEGVASAGNEQFF
TRBD1	TRBV6-5	TRBJ2-5	-	TGTGCCAGCAGTTACCGAGGGACAGACCAAGAGACCCAGTACTTC	CASSYRGTDQETQYF
TRBD2	TRBV7-9	TRBJ2-1	-	TGTGCCAGCAGCTCCCGACTAGCGGGGAGCTCCTACAATGAGCAGTTCTTC	CASSSRLAGSSYNEQFF
TRBD1	TRBV30	TRBJ1-2	once	TGTGCCTGGTGGGGACAGGGAGACTATGGCTACACCTTC	CAWWGQGDYGYTF
TRBD2	TRBV6-5	TRBJ2-1	-	TGTGTATTAGGGACTAGCGGGAGTGGGGAGCAGTTCTTC	CVLGTSGSGEQFF
TRBD2	TRBV7-2	TRBJ2-7	-	TGTGCCAGCAGAAGACTAGCGGGGGCATCTACCGAGCAGTACTTC	CASRRLAGASTEQYF
-	TRBV7-3	TRBJ2-2	-	TGTGCCAGCAGCTTATTAGCGGTCACCGGGGAGCTGTTTTTT	CASSLLAVTGELFF
-	TRBV30	TRBJ1-2	few	TGTGCCTGGAGCGGTAACTATGGCTACACCTTC	CAWSGNYGYTF
TRBD2	TRBV19	TRBJ2-1	-	TGTGCCAGTCTCGGACTAGCGGGTAACAATGAGCAGTTCTTC	CASLGLAGNNEQFF
TRBD2	TRBV10-3	TRBJ2-2	-	TGTGCCATCAGTGAGTCGATACCGGGGGGGCCCGGGGAGCTGTTTTTT	CAISESIPGGPGELFF
TRBD1	TRBV5-4	TRBJ1-1	once	TGTGCCAGCAGCATAGACAGGGGGCGCGGGTACGCTTTCTTT	CASSIDRGRGYAFF
TRBD2	TRBV12-5	TRBJ2-3	few	TGTGCTAGTGCCACACTAGCGGAAAGCACAGATACGCAGTATTTT	CASATLAESTDTQYF
TRBD2	TRBV7-3	TRBJ2-1	-	TGTGCCAGCAGCTCCCAACCCCCAAGGACGGGGGGAGATGAGCAGTTCTTC	CASSSQPPRTGGDEQFF
TRBD2	TRBV11-2	TRBJ2-5	-	TGTGCCAGCAGCTTAGAAGGGCGGGGGGGCGTGTGGCAAGAGACCCAGTACTTC	CASSLEGRGGVWQETQYF
-	TRBV6-5	TRBJ2-7	-	TGTGCCAGCAGTGTAAATTTCCAGGGCAACGAGCAGTACTTC	CASSVNFQGNEQYF
TRBD2	TRBV4-1	TRBJ2-7	-	TGCGCCAGCAGCCAAGACCGGACTAGCGGGGGGGGGTACGAGCAGTACTTC	CASSQDRTSGGGYEQYF
-	TRBV7-6	TRBJ2-1	-	TGTGCCAGCAGCGAGGGAAAGCCCTACAATGAGCAGTTCTTC	CASSEGKPYNEQFF
TRBD2	TRBV7-2	TRBJ2-3	-	TGTGCCAGCAGCTTTAAGTCGGGAGGGCCGGTCCCAGATACGCAGTATTTT	CASSFKSGGPVPDTQYF
TRBD2	TRBV7-2	TRBJ2-1	-	TGTGCCAGCAGCATAACTAGCGGCTATGAGCAGTTCTTC	CASSITSGYEQFF
-	TRBV19	TRBJ2-6	-	TGTGCCAGTAGTGTCCGGGGGGGCTCTTACAGGGGAGCCTCTGGGGCCAACGTCCTGACTTTC	CASSVRGGSYRGASGANVLTF
TRBD1	TRBV5-4	TRBJ2-6	-	TGTGCCAGCAGCTTGGGGGACAGGGGCTCTGGGGCCAACGTCCTGACTTTC	CASSLGDRGSGANVLTF
-	TRBV9	TRBJ1-4	once	TGTGCCAGCAGCTCACCTGGGTCCGCGGGTGAAAAACTGTTTTTT	CASSSPGSAGEKLFF
-	TRBV5-1	TRBJ2-2	-	TGCGCCAGCAGCTTGGGCGACACCGGGGAGCTGTTTTTT	CASSLGDTGELFF
-	TRBV19	TRBJ1-5	-	TGTGCCAGTAGTATAGTTCAGGGGACCCAGCATTTT	CASSIVQGTQHF